This is a list of T cell receptor beta chains from one sample in a study of cytotoxic CD8 clonotypes in ibrutinib-treated CLL. Using immunoSEQ multiplex PCR, the repertoire was profiled, and TCRdb retains in-frame clones only, with some absent. This sample has about 60,000 clones; 54% occur once, and the top ten carry about 24%. Sequencing was performed on PBMCs, taken at disease progression, from a patient treated with ibrutinib. The receptors were gathered from a human donor with chronic lymphocytic leukemia. The CDR3 runs from the conserved cysteine through the conserved F or W. The D gene is left open where the match is weak. Size values are once, few and many counts, or a class for expanded clones, and some rows have none.

J: TRBJ2-5
size: -
D: TRBD1
V: TRBV5-1
DNA: TGCGCCAGCAGCTTGGCCGGGACAGGGGAAGAGACCCAGTACTTC
CDR3: CASSLAGTGEETQYF

J: TRBJ2-1
size: -
D: -
V: TRBV11-1
DNA: TGTGCCAGCAGCACACTACCGGGAAGCTCCTACAATGAGCAGTTCTTC
CDR3: CASSTLPGSSYNEQFF

J: TRBJ1-5
size: few
D: -
V: TRBV18
DNA: TGTGCCAGCTCACCAAGGGAGTCTCAGCCCCAGCATTTT
CDR3: CASSPRESQPQHF

J: TRBJ2-3
size: few
D: -
V: TRBV6-1
DNA: TGTGCCAGCAGTGAAATCCCACTGAGCACAGATACGCAGTATTTT
CDR3: CASSEIPLSTDTQYF

J: TRBJ1-4
size: -
D: -
V: TRBV28
DNA: TGTGCCAGCAGTTTCGGCGAAGGGTTTCAGGAAAAACTGTTTTTT
CDR3: CASSFGEGFQEKLFF

J: TRBJ2-1
size: -
D: -
V: TRBV7-2
DNA: TGTGCCAGCAGCCTGACACAGTACAATGAGCAGTTCTTC
CDR3: CASSLTQYNEQFF

J: TRBJ1-5
size: -
D: -
V: TRBV28
DNA: TGTGCCAGCAGGCCCGATTGGGGCAATCAGCCCCAGCATTTT
CDR3: CASRPDWGNQPQHF

J: TRBJ1-1
size: -
D: -
V: TRBV7-9
DNA: TGTGCCAGCAGCTCTGAAGGGAGGTCGACTGAAGCTTTCTTT
CDR3: CASSSEGRSTEAFF

J: TRBJ1-4
size: -
D: -
V: TRBV5-1
DNA: TGCGCCAGCAGCTATGACAGCGGGAGGGAAAAACTGTTTTTT
CDR3: CASSYDSGREKLFF

J: TRBJ2-7
size: -
D: TRBD2
V: TRBV14
DNA: TGTGCCAGCAGCCAAGGGTTTAGCGGGAGTTATCCGCGCGAGCAGTACTTC
CDR3: CASSQGFSGSYPREQYF

J: TRBJ2-1
size: -
D: -
V: TRBV7-2
DNA: TGTGCCAGCAGCCCCGCAGGCCGGGAGCAGTTCTTC
CDR3: CASSPAGREQFF

J: TRBJ2-7
size: -
D: TRBD1
V: TRBV5-1
DNA: TGCGCCAGCAGCACCGGATATGGGACAGGAGGGTACGAGCAGTACTTC
CDR3: CASSTGYGTGGYEQYF

J: TRBJ2-5
size: -
D: -
V: TRBV27
DNA: TGTGCCAGCACCTCGGGAGAGACCCAGTACTTC
CDR3: CASTSGETQYF

J: TRBJ1-5
size: once
D: -
V: TRBV7-2
DNA: TGTGCCAGCAGCTTAGGGACCCCAAGCAATCAGCCCCAGCATTTT
CDR3: CASSLGTPSNQPQHF

J: TRBJ1-1
size: few
D: -
V: TRBV29-1
DNA: TGCAGCGTTGAGGGTAGAATGAACACTGAAGCTTTCTTT
CDR3: CSVEGRMNTEAFF

J: TRBJ2-7
size: -
D: TRBD1
V: TRBV7-2
DNA: TGTGCCAGCAGCTTAGGAGGCCAGGGGGTCTACGAGCAGTACTTC
CDR3: CASSLGGQGVYEQYF